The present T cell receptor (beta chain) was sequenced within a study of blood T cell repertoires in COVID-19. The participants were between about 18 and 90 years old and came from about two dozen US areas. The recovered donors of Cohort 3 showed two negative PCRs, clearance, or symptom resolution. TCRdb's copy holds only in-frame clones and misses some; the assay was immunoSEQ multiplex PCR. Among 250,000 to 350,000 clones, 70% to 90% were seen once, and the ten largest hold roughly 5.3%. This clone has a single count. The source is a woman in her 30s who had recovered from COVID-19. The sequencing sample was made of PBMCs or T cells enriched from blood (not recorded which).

In nucleotides, the CDR3 is TGTGCCAGCAGTTTCGATAGCAGGACAGCTTCTGGGGCCAACGTCCTGACTTTC. It yields the protein CASSFDSRTASGANVLTF. The rearrangement uses TRBV28 and TRBJ2-6; a possible D gene is TRBD1 (6 bases). Germline V CDR1 and CDR2: MDHEN, SYDVKM. Deletions cut 3 bases from V and 1 base from J, with 16 bases between. This CDR3 has 18 amino acids.